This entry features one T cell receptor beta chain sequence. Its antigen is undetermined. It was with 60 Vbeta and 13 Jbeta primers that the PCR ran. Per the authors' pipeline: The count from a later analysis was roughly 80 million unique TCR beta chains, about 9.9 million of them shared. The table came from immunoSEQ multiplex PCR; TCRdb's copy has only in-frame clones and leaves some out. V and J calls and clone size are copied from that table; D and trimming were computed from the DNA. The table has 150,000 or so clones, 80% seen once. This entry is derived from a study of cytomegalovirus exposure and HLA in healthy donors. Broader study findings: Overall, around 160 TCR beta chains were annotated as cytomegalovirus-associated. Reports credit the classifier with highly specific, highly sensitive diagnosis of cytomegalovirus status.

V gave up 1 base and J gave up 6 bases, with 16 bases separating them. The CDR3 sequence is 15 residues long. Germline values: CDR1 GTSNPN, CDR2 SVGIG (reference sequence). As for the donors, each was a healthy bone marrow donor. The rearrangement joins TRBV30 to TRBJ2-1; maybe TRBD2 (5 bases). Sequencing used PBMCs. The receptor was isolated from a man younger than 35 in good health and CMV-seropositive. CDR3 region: CAWSGISPRGNEQFF. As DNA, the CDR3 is TGTGCCTGGAGTGGTATTAGCCCACGGGGCAATGAGCAGTTCTTC.